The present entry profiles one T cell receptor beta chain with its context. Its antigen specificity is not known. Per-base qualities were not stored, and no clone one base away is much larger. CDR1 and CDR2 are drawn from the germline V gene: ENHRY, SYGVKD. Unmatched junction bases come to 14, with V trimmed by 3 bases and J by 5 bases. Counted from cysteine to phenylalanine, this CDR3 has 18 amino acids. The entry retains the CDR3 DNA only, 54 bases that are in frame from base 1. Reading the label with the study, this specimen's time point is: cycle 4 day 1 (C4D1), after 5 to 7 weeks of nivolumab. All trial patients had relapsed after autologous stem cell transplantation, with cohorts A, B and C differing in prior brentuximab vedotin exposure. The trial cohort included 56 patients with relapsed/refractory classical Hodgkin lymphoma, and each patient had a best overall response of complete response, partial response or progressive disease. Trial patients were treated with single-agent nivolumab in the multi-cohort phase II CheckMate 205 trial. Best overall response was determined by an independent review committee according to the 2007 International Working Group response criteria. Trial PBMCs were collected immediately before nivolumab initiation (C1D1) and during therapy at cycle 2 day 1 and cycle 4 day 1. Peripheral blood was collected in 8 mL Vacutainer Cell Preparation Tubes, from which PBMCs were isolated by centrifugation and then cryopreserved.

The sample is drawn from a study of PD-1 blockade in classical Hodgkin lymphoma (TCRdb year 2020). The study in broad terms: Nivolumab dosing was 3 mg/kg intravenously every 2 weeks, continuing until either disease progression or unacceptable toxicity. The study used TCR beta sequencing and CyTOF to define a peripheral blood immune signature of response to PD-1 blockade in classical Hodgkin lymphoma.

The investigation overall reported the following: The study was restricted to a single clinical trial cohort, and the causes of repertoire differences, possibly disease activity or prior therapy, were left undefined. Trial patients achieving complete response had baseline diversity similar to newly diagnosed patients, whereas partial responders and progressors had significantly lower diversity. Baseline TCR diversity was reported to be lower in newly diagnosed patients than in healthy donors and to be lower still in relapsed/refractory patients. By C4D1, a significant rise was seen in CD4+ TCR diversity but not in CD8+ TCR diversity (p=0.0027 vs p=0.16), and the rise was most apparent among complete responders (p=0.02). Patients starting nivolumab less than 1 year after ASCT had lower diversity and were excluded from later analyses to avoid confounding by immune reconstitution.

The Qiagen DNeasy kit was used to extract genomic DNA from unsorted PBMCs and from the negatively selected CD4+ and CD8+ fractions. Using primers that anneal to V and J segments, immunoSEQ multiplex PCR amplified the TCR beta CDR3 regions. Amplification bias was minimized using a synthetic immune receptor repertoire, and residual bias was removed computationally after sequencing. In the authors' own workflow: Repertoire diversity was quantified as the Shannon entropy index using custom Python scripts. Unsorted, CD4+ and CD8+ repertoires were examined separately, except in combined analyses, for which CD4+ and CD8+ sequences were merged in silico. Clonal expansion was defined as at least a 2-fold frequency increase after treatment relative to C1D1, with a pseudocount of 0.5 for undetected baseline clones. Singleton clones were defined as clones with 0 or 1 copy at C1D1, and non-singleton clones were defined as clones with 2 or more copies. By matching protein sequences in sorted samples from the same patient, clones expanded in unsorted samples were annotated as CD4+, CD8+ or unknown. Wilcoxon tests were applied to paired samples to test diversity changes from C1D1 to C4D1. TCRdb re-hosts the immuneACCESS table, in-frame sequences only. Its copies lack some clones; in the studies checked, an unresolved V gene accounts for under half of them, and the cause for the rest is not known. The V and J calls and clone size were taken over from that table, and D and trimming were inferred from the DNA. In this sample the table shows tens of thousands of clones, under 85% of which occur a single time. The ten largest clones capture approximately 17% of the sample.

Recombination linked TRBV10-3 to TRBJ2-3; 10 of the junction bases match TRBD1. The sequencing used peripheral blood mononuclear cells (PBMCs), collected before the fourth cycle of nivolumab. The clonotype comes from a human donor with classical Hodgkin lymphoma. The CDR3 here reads CAISEALLGTGVGDTQYF. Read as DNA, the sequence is TGTGCCATCAGTGAAGCTTTACTAGGGACAGGGGTGGGAGATACGCAGTATTTT.